Sequencing of this T cell receptor (beta chain) was carried out in a study of graft-versus-host responses after intestinal transplantation. Across the whole study: All recipients were given anti-thymocyte globulin induction, and tacrolimus and steroids were then administered for three to four years. General study findings and limits: Investigators detected GvH clones in recipient marrow, with some emerging earlier in ileum or blood. Early post-transplant HvG declines showed an association with peak circulating GvH clone levels. Within allografts, high graft-versus-host to host-versus-graft clonal ratios were seen among patients with graft-donor T cell macrochimerism.

The V and J ends lost 0 bases and 1 base, in that order; junction bases with no gene match: 3. The CDR3 spans 16 residues. In germline, CDR1 is MNHEY, CDR2 SMNVEV (reference sequence). Generated by immunoSEQ multiplex PCR, the TCRdb table keeps only in-frame clones and is missing some. This table has roughly 45,000 clones, roughly 94% appearing once. Only one count was recorded for this clone. Its antigen is undetermined. The chain carries TRBV27 and TRBJ1-3, with 7 bases matching TRBD1. This specimen consisted of PBMCs, obtained about 11 months after intestinal transplant. The clonotype was recovered from a human patient who received an intestinal transplant, so some T cells may come from the graft donor. The CDR3 loop is CASSLSTGRSGNTIYF. Written as DNA, the CDR3 is TGTGCCAGCAGTTTATCGACAGGGAGGTCTGGAAACACCATATATTTT.